This TCR beta chain is from a study of Ad26.COV2.S vaccination and SARS-CoV-2 variants. Whole-study context: Donor was assigned to the Ad26.COV2.S arm of trial COV1001.

Broader study findings: Total T cell responses were possibly underestimated by TCR breadth and depth analyses. Reported findings describe substantial breadth in spike-specific CD8+ and CD4+ T cell responses following vaccination.

On this clone: Its cognate antigen is unknown.

Clones were sequenced by immunoSEQ multiplex PCR, and TCRdb holds only the in-frame ones, with some missing. This sample yields 430,000 or so clones, of which approximately 89% are seen a single time; about 2.7% belongs to the top ten. The treatment denotes: roughly 19 received Ad26.COV2.S at low or high dose, single or two shots; about five received placebo; per-sample allocation not given. Specimen acquisition occurred on day 63 following the initial vaccine or placebo injection. This clonotype originated in a person aged 18-60 years who received the Ad26.COV2.S COVID-19 vaccine or a placebo. Sequenced material: peripheral blood, taken in a trial of Ad26.COV2.S vaccine versus placebo.

The CDR3 DNA sequence: TGTGCCAGCAGCCAAGGTCAGCGGTTCTACAATGAGCAGTTCTTC. Translating it yields CASSQGQRFYNEQFF. J is TRBJ2-1 and V is TRBV3-1 (or the pseudogene TRBV3-2), with a weak D call TRBD2 (5 bases). CDR1 LGHDT and CDR2 YNNKEL come from the germline V gene (reference sequence). Trimming removed 1 base at V and 3 bases at J, with 10 bases between. The CDR3 loop spans 15 amino acids.